The clone carrying this T cell receptor (beta chain) was counted a few times. No antigen is known for it. A clone one base away is much larger, so this may be a read error. It was from about 19-30 mg of unsorted bulk tissue that RNA and DNA were co-extracted. TCR beta cDNA came from roughly 550 ng total RNA, primed with a constant-region primer. Sequencing libraries for TCR beta derived from three nested multiplex PCR rounds that used slightly modified ARM-PCR. Each of the first two PCR rounds ran approximately 11 cycles with TRBV1-TRBV30 forward and C-beta reverse primers. In TCRdb, the multiplex PCR reads were re-called with MiXCR into one record per CDR3 protein. The data show 100,000 to 150,000 distinct CDR3 sequences, under 65% seen once. This CDR3 contains 14 residues. The germline gives CDR1 WSHSY, CDR2 SAAADI. This sample was taken from a study of tumor-infiltrating lymphocytes in primary liver carcinoma. Overall study context: The number of productive TCRbeta reads per sample ranged from roughly 3.65 to 7.13 million and was similar across tissue types.

Study-level results: Relative to tumor region pairs, the tumor-adjacent and tumor-blood pairs showed overlap that was lower.

The origin of this receptor is a woman in her sixties with primary liver carcinoma and hepatitis B virus infection. The sequenced sample was liver tumor tissue from sampling region 3. Sample subset: tumor region T3, left-lateral pole. The V gene is TRBV10-2, the J gene TRBJ2-1, with D perhaps TRBD2 (5 bases). The DNA for the CDR3 is TGCGCCAGCGGCCGTGGGGTCTCGGGGAATGCGCAGTTCTTC. It specifies CASGRGVSGNAQFF.